Listed below are T cell receptor beta chains from one sample, sequenced in a study of OX40 agonist ivuxolimab in advanced cancers. Sequencing was performed with immunoSEQ multiplex PCR; in TCRdb, only in-frame clones are kept and a portion is missing. The sample gives roughly 20,000 clones, roughly 69% of which show up once; around 33% is in the top ten. The sequenced sample was CD4+ or CD8+ T cells sorted from blood, obtained in a trial of the OX40 agonist ivuxolimab. These TCRs come from an adult with an advanced solid tumor such as melanoma, head and neck, liver or kidney cancer. Both conserved end residues are part of each CDR3. Fields, in order: V gene, D gene, J gene, clone size, CDR3 protein, CDR3 DNA. A D gene is named only where the DNA matches it firmly. Clone sizes are given selectively: once, few, many, or a class where the clone is expanded.

v_call: TRBV7-8
d_call: NA
j_call: TRBJ2-1
clone_size: NA
cdr3_aa: CASTQGGLSALSFF
cdr3_nt: TGTGCCAGCACCCAGGGAGGACTAAGCGCCCTATCGTTCTTC

v_call: TRBV2
d_call: NA
j_call: TRBJ1-1
clone_size: NA
cdr3_aa: CASSARGSIF
cdr3_nt: TGTGCCAGCAGTGCTCGAGGATCGATCTTT

v_call: TRBV9
d_call: NA
j_call: TRBJ2-3
clone_size: NA
cdr3_aa: CASSELGLTDTQYF
cdr3_nt: TGTGCCAGCAGTGAGCTAGGATTAACAGATACGCAGTATTTT

v_call: TRBV5-6
d_call: NA
j_call: TRBJ2-7
clone_size: NA
cdr3_aa: CASSFPQSSYEQYF
cdr3_nt: TGTGCCAGCAGCTTCCCCCAGAGCTCCTACGAGCAGTACTTC

v_call: TRBV7-9
d_call: NA
j_call: TRBJ2-2
clone_size: once
cdr3_aa: CASSPWSVTGELFF
cdr3_nt: TGTGCCAGCAGCCCGTGGTCAGTAACCGGGGAGCTGTTTTTT

v_call: TRBV10-2
d_call: NA
j_call: TRBJ2-7
clone_size: few
cdr3_aa: CASSESRSVQIYEQYF
cdr3_nt: TGCGCCAGCAGTGAGTCGAGAAGCGTCCAGATTTACGAGCAGTACTTC

v_call: TRBV27
d_call: NA
j_call: TRBJ2-7
clone_size: NA
cdr3_aa: CASSLTPQGPIYSYEQYF
cdr3_nt: TGTGCCAGCAGTCTCACACCACAGGGCCCGATCTACTCCTACGAGCAGTACTTC

v_call: TRBV7-9
d_call: NA
j_call: TRBJ2-7
clone_size: once
cdr3_aa: CASSLLAGGDEQYF
cdr3_nt: TGTGCCAGCAGCTTACTGGCAGGAGGTGACGAGCAGTACTTC

v_call: TRBV7-2
d_call: NA
j_call: TRBJ2-6
clone_size: NA
cdr3_aa: CASSSPTGTSGANVLTF
cdr3_nt: TGTGCCAGCAGCTCCCCGACAGGGACTTCTGGGGCCAACGTCCTGACTTTC

v_call: TRBV6-6
d_call: TRBD1
j_call: TRBJ2-7
clone_size: NA
cdr3_aa: CASSYSGDSLSYEQYF
cdr3_nt: TGTGCCAGCAGTTACTCGGGGGACAGCTTATCCTACGAGCAGTACTTC

v_call: TRBV19
d_call: NA
j_call: TRBJ2-1
clone_size: NA
cdr3_aa: CASSLSGSYNEQFF
cdr3_nt: TGTGCCAGTAGTCTCTCTGGCTCCTACAATGAGCAGTTCTTC

v_call: TRBV13
d_call: NA
j_call: TRBJ1-1
clone_size: NA
cdr3_aa: CASGEQGRRTFEAFF
cdr3_nt: TGTGCCAGCGGAGAACAGGGCAGGAGGACTTTTGAAGCTTTCTTT

v_call: TRBV20-1
d_call: NA
j_call: TRBJ1-2
clone_size: NA
cdr3_aa: CSAPDYTF
cdr3_nt: TGCAGCGCTCCGGACTACACCTTC

v_call: TRBV29-1
d_call: NA
j_call: TRBJ2-7
clone_size: NA
cdr3_aa: CSAAGTETYEQYF
cdr3_nt: TGCAGCGCCGCCGGGACCGAAACCTACGAGCAGTACTTC

v_call: TRBV5-1
d_call: TRBD2
j_call: TRBJ2-1
clone_size: medium-sized
cdr3_aa: CASSLGTSGLFF
cdr3_nt: TGCGCCAGCAGTCTGGGGACTAGCGGGTTGTTCTTC

v_call: TRBV30
d_call: NA
j_call: TRBJ1-1
clone_size: NA
cdr3_aa: CAWSDVAYTEAFF
cdr3_nt: TGTGCCTGGAGTGATGTGGCCTACACTGAAGCTTTCTTT

v_call: TRBV28
d_call: NA
j_call: TRBJ2-7
clone_size: NA
cdr3_aa: CASSPLITSYEQYF
cdr3_nt: TGTGCCAGCAGCCCCCTAATTACCTCCTACGAGCAGTACTTC

v_call: TRBV19
d_call: TRBD1
j_call: TRBJ2-7
clone_size: once
cdr3_aa: CASSMGTGASEQYF
cdr3_nt: TGTGCCAGTAGTATGGGGACAGGGGCCTCCGAGCAGTACTTC

v_call: TRBV6-5
d_call: NA
j_call: TRBJ1-1
clone_size: few
cdr3_aa: CASSWTGGRTEAFF
cdr3_nt: TGTGCCAGCAGTTGGACGGGAGGTCGGACTGAAGCTTTCTTT

v_call: TRBV5-6
d_call: NA
j_call: TRBJ1-5
clone_size: NA
cdr3_aa: CASSLDRGQPQHF
cdr3_nt: TGTGCCAGCAGCTTGGACCGTGGGCAGCCCCAGCATTTT

v_call: TRBV27
d_call: NA
j_call: TRBJ2-5
clone_size: NA
cdr3_aa: CASSSLNGREETQYF
cdr3_nt: TGTGCCAGCAGTTCCCTTAATGGAAGGGAAGAGACCCAGTACTTC

v_call: TRBV27
d_call: TRBD2
j_call: TRBJ2-3
clone_size: NA
cdr3_aa: CASSHLTSGGATDTQYF
cdr3_nt: TGTGCCAGCAGTCACCTTACTAGCGGGGGAGCCACAGATACGCAGTATTTT

v_call: TRBV6-1
d_call: NA
j_call: TRBJ2-6
clone_size: few
cdr3_aa: CASSEADSSGANVLTF
cdr3_nt: TGTGCCAGCAGTGAAGCGGACAGCTCTGGGGCCAACGTCCTGACTTTC

v_call: TRBV9
d_call: NA
j_call: TRBJ2-2
clone_size: NA
cdr3_aa: CASSPHQDTGELFF
cdr3_nt: TGTGCCAGCAGCCCCCATCAGGACACCGGGGAGCTGTTTTTT

v_call: TRBV6-6
d_call: NA
j_call: TRBJ2-7
clone_size: NA
cdr3_aa: CASSSSRNPTVFEQYF
cdr3_nt: TGTGCCAGCAGTTCCTCCCGGAATCCAACGGTCTTCGAGCAGTACTTC

v_call: TRBV5-6
d_call: NA
j_call: TRBJ1-1
clone_size: NA
cdr3_aa: CASSLGAQGNTEAFF
cdr3_nt: TGTGCCAGCAGCTTAGGCGCCCAGGGGAACACTGAAGCTTTCTTT

v_call: TRBV4-1
d_call: TRBD1
j_call: TRBJ1-2
clone_size: NA
cdr3_aa: CASSQGWTGDYGYTF
cdr3_nt: TGCGCCAGCAGCCAAGGATGGACAGGGGACTATGGCTACACCTTC

v_call: TRBV28
d_call: NA
j_call: TRBJ2-7
clone_size: NA
cdr3_aa: CASSLPGASEQYF
cdr3_nt: TGTGCCAGCAGTCTTCCTGGGGCCTCCGAGCAGTACTTC

v_call: TRBV4-1
d_call: NA
j_call: TRBJ1-2
clone_size: medium-sized
cdr3_aa: CASSQTGGRGYTF
cdr3_nt: TGCGCCAGCAGCCAAACGGGGGGAAGGGGCTACACCTTC

v_call: TRBV5-1
d_call: NA
j_call: TRBJ1-1
clone_size: many
cdr3_aa: CASSLGPGGPGDTEAFF
cdr3_nt: TGCGCCAGCAGCCTAGGCCCCGGGGGGCCAGGGGACACTGAAGCTTTCTTT

v_call: TRBV7-3
d_call: NA
j_call: TRBJ1-1
clone_size: NA
cdr3_aa: CASSQGEEREAFF
cdr3_nt: TGCGCCAGCAGCCAAGGGGAAGAGCGTGAAGCTTTCTTT

v_call: TRBV27
d_call: TRBD2
j_call: TRBJ2-3
clone_size: NA
cdr3_aa: CASSALAGASADTQYF
cdr3_nt: TGTGCCAGTTCCGCCTTAGCGGGAGCCTCGGCAGATACGCAGTATTTT